This T cell receptor (beta chain) was recorded in a study of blood T cell repertoires in COVID-19. Study as a whole: Samples of COVID-19 (acute and convalescent) were obtained from the United States, Italy and Spain. The analysed material was cDNA or gDNA that came from T cells, B-cell-depleted T cells, or PBMCs.

The sample holds a few counts of this clone. The CDR3 loop spans 14 amino acids. Trimming took 4 bases from V and 8 from J; bases not matched to a gene: 5. The germline gives CDR1 LGHNA, CDR2 YNFKEQ. Study processing details: Estimates of nucleated cell counts were drawn from the amplification of reference gene primers. The repertoire was sequenced with immunoSEQ multiplex PCR; TCRdb's copy has only in-frame clones and lacks some. The V and J calls and clone size were taken over from that table, and D and trimming were inferred from the DNA. Of around 84,000 clones listed, under 90% are singletons. This rearrangement joins TRBV4-2 to TRBJ1-4, with TRBD1 matching over 9 bases. This receptor was identified in a middle-aged woman with active or convalescent COVID-19. Sequenced input: peripheral blood. CDR3 nucleotides: TGTGCCAGCAGCCCGGGACAGGGCGACGAAAAACTGTTTTTT. It yields the protein CASSPGQGDEKLFF.